Here is one T cell receptor (beta chain) with its context. One end of the junction does not line up with germline, which may come from a read error. The data originate from a study of T cell changes during pregnancy in multiple sclerosis. The protocol was immunoSEQ multiplex PCR, while the TCRdb copy is restricted to in-frame clones and leaves out a portion. Of almost 35,000 clones listed, just over 90% are singletons. This CDR3 contains 13 residues. The germline CDR1 and CDR2 sequences are MNHEY and SVGAGI. The sequencing used CD8+ T cells from peripheral blood mononuclear cells, collected before pregnancy. The chain recombines TRBV6-5 with TRBJ1-2; D gene uncertain. This TCR derives from a female donor with multiple sclerosis, enrolled in a pregnancy study. The CDR3 bases are TGTGCCAGCAGCTACTCGACATGGGATGGCTACACCTTC. Protein sequence: CASSYSTWDGYTF.